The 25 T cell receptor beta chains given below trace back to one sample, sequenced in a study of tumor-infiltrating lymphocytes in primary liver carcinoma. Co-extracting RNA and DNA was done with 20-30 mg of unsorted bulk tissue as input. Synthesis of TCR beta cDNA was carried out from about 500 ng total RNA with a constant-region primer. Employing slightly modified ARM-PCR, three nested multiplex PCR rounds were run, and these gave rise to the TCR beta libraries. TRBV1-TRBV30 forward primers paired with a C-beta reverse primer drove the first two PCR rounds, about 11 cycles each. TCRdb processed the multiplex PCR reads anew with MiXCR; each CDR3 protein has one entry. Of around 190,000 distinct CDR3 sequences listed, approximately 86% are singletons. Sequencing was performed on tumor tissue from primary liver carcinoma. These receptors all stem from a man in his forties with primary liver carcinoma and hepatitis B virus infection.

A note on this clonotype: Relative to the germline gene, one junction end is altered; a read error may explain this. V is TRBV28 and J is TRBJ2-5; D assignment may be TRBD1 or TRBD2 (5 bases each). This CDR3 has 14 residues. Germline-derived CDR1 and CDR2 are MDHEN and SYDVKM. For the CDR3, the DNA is TGTGCCAGCAGTCGGGACGTTGGGCATGAGACCCAGTATTTC. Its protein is CASSRDVGHETQYF.

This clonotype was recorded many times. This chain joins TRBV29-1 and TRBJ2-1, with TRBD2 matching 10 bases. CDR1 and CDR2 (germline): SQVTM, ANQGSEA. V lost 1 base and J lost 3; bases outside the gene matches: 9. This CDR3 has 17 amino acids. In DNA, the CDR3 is TGCAGCGTTGAAGTTGGGCCAGCGGGAGGGGTCTACAATGAGCAGTTCTTC. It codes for CSVEVGPAGGVYNEQFF.

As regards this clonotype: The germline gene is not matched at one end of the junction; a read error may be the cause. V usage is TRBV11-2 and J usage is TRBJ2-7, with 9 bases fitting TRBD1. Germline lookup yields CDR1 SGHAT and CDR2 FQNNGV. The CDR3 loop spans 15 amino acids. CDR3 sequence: CANSLHWTGENEQYF. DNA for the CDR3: TGTGCCAACAGCTTACACTGGACAGGGGAAAACGAGCAGTACTTC.

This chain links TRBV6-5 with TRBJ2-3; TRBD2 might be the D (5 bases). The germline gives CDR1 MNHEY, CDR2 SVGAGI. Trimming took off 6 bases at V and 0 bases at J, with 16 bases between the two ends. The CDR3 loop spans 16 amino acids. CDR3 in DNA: TGTGCCAGCAGCCTCGCCGGGATTAGGAGCACAGATACGCAGTATTTT. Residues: CASSLAGIRSTDTQYF.

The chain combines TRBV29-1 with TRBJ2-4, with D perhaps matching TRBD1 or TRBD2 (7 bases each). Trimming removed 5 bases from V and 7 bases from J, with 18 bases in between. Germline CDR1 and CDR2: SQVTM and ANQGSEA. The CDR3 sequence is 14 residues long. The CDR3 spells CSVHGEGTENIQYF. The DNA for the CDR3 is TGCAGCGTTCATGGGGAGGGGACAGAGAACATTCAGTACTTC. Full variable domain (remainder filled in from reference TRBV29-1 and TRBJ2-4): SAVISQKPSRDICQRGTSLTIQCQVDSQVTMMFWYRQQPGQSLTLIATANQGSEATYESGFVIDKFPISRPNLTFSTLTVSNMSPEDSSIYLCSVHGEGTENIQYFGAGTRLSVL.

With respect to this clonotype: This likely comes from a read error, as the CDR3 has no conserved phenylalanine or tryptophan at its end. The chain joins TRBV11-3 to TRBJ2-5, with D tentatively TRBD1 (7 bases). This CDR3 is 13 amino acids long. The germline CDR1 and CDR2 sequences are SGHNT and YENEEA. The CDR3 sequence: CASSLQGEEIQYL. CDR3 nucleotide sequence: TGTGCCAGCAGCCTCCAGGGGGAGGAGATCCAGTACCTC.

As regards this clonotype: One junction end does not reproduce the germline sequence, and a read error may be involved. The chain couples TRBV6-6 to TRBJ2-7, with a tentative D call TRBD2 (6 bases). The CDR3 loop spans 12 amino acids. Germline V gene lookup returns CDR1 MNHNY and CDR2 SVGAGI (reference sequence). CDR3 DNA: TGTGCCATCAGCCCCGGAGCGGGCGAGCAGAACTTC. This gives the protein CAISPGAGEQNF.

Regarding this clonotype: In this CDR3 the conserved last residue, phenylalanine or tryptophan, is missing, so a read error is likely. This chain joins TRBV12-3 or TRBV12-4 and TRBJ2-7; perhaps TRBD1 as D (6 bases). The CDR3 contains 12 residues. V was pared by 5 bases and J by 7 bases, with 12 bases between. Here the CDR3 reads CASSPGECEQYY. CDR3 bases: TGTGCCAGCAGTCCAGGGGAATGTGAGCAGTACTAC.

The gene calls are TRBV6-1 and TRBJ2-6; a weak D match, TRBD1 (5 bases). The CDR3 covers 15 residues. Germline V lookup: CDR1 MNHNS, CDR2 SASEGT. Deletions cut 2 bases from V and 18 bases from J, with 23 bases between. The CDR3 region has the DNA TGTGCCAGCAGTGAATTCTCCCAAGGGGTCAACGTTCCGACTTTC. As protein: CASSEFSQGVNVPTF.

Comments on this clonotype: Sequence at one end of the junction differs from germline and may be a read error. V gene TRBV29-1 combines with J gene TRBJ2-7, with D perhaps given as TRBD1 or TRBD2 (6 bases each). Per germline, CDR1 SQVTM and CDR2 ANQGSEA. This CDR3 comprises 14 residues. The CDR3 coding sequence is TGCAGTGTTGCCCCTAGGGGGGCCAACTACGAGCAGTACTTC. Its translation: CSVAPRGANYEQYF.

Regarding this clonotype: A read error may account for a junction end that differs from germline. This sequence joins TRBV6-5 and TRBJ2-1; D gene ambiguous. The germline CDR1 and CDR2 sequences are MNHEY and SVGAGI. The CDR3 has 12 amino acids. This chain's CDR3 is CTSRPQRNEQFF. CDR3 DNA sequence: TGTACCAGCAGACCCCAGAGGAATGAGCAGTTCTTC.

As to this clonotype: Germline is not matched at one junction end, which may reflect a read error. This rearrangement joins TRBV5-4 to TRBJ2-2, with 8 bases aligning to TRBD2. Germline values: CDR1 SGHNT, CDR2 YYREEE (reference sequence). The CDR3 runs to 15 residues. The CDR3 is CVSSSTSANTVELFF. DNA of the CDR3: TGTGTGAGCAGCTCGACTAGCGCGAACACCGTGGAGCTGTTTTTT. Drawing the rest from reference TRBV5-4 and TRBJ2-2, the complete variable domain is ETGVTQSPTHLIKTRGQQVTLRCSSQSGHNTVSWYQQALGQGPQFIFQYYREEENGRGNFPPRFSGLQFPNYSSELNVNALELDDSALYLCVSSSTSANTVELFFGEGSRLTVL.

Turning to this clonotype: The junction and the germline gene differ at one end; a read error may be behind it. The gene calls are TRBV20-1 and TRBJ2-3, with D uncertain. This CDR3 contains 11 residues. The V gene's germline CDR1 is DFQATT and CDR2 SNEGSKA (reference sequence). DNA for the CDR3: TGCAGTGCCCTACTCACAGATACGCAGAATTTT. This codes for CSALLTDTQNF.

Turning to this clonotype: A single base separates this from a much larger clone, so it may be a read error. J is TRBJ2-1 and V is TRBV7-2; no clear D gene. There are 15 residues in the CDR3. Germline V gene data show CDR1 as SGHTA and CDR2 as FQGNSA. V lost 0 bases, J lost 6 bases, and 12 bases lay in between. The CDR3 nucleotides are TGTGCCAGCAGCTTAGCAAGGAACGTGCGCAATGAGCAGTTCTTC. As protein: CASSLARNVRNEQFF.

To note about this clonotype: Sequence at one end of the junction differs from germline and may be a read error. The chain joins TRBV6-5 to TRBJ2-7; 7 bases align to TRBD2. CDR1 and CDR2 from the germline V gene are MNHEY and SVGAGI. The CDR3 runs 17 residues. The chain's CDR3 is CASSYSGREGRGYEQYF. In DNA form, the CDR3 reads TGTGCCAGCAGTTACTCGGGAAGGGAAGGGAGGGGCTACGAGCAGTACTTT.

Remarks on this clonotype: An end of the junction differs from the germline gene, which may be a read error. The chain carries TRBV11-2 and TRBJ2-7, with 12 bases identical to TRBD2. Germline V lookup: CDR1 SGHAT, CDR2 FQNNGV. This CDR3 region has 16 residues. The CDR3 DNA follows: TGTGCCAGCAGCTTAGTCCCTAGCGGGGGGGGCTACGAGAAGTACTTC. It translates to CASSLVPSGGGYEKYF.

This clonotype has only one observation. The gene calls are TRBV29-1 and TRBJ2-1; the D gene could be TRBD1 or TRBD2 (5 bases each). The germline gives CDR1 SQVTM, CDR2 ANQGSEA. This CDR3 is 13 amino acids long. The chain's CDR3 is CSAGLLRGDEQFF. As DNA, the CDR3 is TGCAGTGCTGGACTGCTTAGAGGGGATGAGCAGTTCTTC.

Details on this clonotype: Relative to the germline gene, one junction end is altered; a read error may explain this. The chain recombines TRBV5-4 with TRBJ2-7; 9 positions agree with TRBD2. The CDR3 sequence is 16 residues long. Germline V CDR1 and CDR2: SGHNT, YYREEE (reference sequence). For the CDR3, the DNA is TGTTCCAGCAGCAAGACTAGCGGAGGTCGAGGGGCCGAACAGTACTTC. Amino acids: CSSSKTSGGRGAEQYF.

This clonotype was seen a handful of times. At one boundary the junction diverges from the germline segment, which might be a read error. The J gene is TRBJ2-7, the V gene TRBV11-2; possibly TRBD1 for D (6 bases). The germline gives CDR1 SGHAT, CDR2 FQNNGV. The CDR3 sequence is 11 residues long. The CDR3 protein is CANTKGVEQYF. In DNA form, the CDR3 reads TGTGCCAACACAAAGGGGGTTGAGCAATACTTC.

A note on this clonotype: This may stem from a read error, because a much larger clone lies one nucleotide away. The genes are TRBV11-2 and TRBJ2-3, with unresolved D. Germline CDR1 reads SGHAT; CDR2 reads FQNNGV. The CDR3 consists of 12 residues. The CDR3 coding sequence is TGTGCCAGAAGCGCGGATCGGATTACGCAGTGTTTT. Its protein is CARSADRITQCF.

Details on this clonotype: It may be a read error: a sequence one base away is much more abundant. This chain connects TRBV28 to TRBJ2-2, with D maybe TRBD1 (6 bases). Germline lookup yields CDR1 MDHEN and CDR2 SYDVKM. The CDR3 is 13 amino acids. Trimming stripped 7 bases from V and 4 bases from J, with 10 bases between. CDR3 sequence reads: CASTRGGTGELFF. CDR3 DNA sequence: TGTGCCAGCACAAGAGGGGGCACCGGGGAGCTGTTTTTT.

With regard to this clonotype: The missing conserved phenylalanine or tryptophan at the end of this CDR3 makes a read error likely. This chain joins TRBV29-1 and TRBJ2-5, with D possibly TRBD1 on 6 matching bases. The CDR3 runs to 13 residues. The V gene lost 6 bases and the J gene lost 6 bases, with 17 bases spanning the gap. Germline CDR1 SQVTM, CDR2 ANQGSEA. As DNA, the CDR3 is TGCAGCGTCGAATCAACAGGGAAGCAGACCCAGTACTAC. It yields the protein CSVESTGKQTQYY.

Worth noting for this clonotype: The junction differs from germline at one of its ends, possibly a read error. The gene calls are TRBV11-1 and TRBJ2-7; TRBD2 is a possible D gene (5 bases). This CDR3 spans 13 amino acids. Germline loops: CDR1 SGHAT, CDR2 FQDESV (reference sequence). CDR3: CASSSLRAGEQYF. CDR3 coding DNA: TGTGCCAGCAGCTCCTTGCGGGCTGGCGAGCAGTATTTC.

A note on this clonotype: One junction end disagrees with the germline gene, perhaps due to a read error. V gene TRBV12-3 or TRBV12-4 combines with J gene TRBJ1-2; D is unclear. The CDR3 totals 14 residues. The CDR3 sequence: CASSLSVPPGSYTF. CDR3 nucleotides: TGTGCCAGTAGTTTATCGGTCCCGCCGGGTAGCTACACCTTC.

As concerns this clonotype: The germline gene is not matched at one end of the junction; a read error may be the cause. CDR3 residues: CANSHTSGLAGASYEQYF. As DNA, the CDR3 is TGTGCCAACAGCCATACGTCTGGACTTGCGGGAGCCTCCTACGAGCAGTACTTC. This chain uses TRBV14 with TRBJ2-7; the match to TRBD2 covers 7 bases. Germline-derived CDR1 and CDR2 are SGHDN and FVKESK. This CDR3 has 18 amino acids.